The 21 T cell receptor beta chains below were found in one sample sequenced in a study of T cell changes during pregnancy in multiple sclerosis. Profiling relied on immunoSEQ multiplex PCR, and the TCRdb table lists in-frame clones only, not all of them. The table lists some 60,000 clones, over 75% of them singletons. This specimen consisted of peripheral blood, obtained in the first trimester of pregnancy. The source is a female donor in good health, enrolled as a control in a pregnancy study.

The genes are TRBV6-4 and TRBJ2-7; 13 bases are a match to TRBD2. Trimming at V came to 8 bases and at J to 6 bases, leaving 7 bases not matched to a gene. The CDR3 totals 14 residues. CDR1 MRHNA and CDR2 SNTAGT come from the germline V gene. The CDR3 DNA reads as TGTGCCAGCCGACTAGCGGGAGGTTCCGGCGAGCAGTACTTC. It yields the protein CASRLAGGSGEQYF.

The chain has TRBV7-6 and TRBJ2-7; the D gene is possibly TRBD2 (5 bases). Germline loops: CDR1 SGHVS, CDR2 FNYEAQ. V lost 1 base and J 4 bases, leaving 14 bases between the germline ends. This CDR3 comprises 15 residues. As DNA, the CDR3 is TGTGCCAGCAGCTTAGAGCGGTCGGCTAATTACGAGCAGTACTTC. The encoded protein is CASSLERSANYEQYF.

The chain recombines TRBV7-3 with TRBJ1-1; D unresolved. Germline CDR1 SGHTA, CDR2 FQGTGA. Trimming stripped 0 bases from V and 0 bases from J, with 5 bases between. The CDR3 sequence is 14 residues long. In nucleotides, the CDR3 is TGTGCCAGCAGCTTAACCCCCATGAACACTGAAGCTTTCTTT. Protein product: CASSLTPMNTEAFF.

This chain joins TRBV5-1 and TRBJ1-2; D is unresolved. Germline loops: CDR1 SGHRS, CDR2 YFSETQ. Trimming took off 0 bases at V and 5 bases at J, with 14 bases between the two ends. The CDR3 length is 15 residues. CDR3 DNA: TGCGCCAGCAGCTTGGCGCCAGGAATCTCTTATGGCTACACCTTC. Its protein is CASSLAPGISYGYTF.

This rearrangement joins TRBV5-1 to TRBJ2-7; 12 bases fit TRBD2. The length of the CDR3 is 16 residues. Losses at the gene ends were 4 bases for V and 7 bases for J; bases not matched to a gene: 12. Looked up from germline, CDR1 is SGHRS and CDR2 is YFSETQ. The CDR3 DNA sequence: TGCGCCAGCAGCCGGGAGCCTAGCGGGAGGGCCTGGGAGCAGTACTTC. It is translated as CASSREPSGRAWEQYF.

J is TRBJ2-7 and V is TRBV29-1; 11 bases agree with TRBD2. Unmatched junction bases numbered 11, after V lost 6 bases and J lost 1 base. Germline V lookup: CDR1 SQVTM, CDR2 ANQGSEA. The CDR3 spans 16 residues. The CDR3 protein is CSVGGIAGGTSYEQYF. DNA of the CDR3: TGCAGCGTGGGGGGAATAGCGGGGGGGACTTCCTACGAGCAGTACTTC.

The chain has TRBV6-6 and TRBJ1-2; 7 nucleotides agree with TRBD1. The CDR3 loop spans 14 amino acids. V shed 2 bases and J 2 bases; nucleotides not matched to a gene: 2. Germline-derived CDR1 and CDR2 are MNHNY and SVGAGI (reference sequence). The CDR3 DNA sequence: TGTGCCAGCAGTTACGAGGGGGCGAACTATGGCTACACCTTC. Its protein product is CASSYEGANYGYTF.

The V and J genes are TRBV30 and TRBJ1-4; 10 bases match TRBD1. The germline V gene encodes CDR1 GTSNPN and CDR2 SVGIG (reference sequence). The CDR3 contains 18 residues. V lost 2 bases, J lost 4 bases, and 13 bases stayed unmatched. The DNA of the CDR3 is TGTGCCTGGAGTCCCCCTGGACAGGGGGTCCCCTATAATGAAAAACTGTTTTTT. Protein product: CAWSPPGQGVPYNEKLFF.

This clone occurred once. The chain links TRBV4-1 to TRBJ2-3; D gene uncertain. The V gene's germline CDR1 is MGHRA and CDR2 YSYEKL. The CDR3 is 13 amino acids. V gave up 4 bases and J gave up 9 bases, with 14 bases separating them. As DNA, the CDR3 is TGCGCCAGCAGCCTCCTAGGCAGTGGAACGCAGTATTTT. Its protein product is CASSLLGSGTQYF.

The J gene is TRBJ2-4, the V gene TRBV13; perhaps TRBD2 as D (6 bases). V was pared by 5 bases and J by 4 bases, with 6 bases between. From germline, CDR1 is PRHDT and CDR2 FYEKMQ (reference sequence). The CDR3 consists of 12 residues. The CDR3 DNA reads TGTGCCAGCAGCGGGGGGAAAAACATTCAGTACTTC. Amino acids: CASSGGKNIQYF.

The rearrangement joins TRBV2 to TRBJ1-1, with D unresolved. Trimming left V 2 bases short and J 0 bases short, with 10 bases between. The CDR3 consists of 15 residues. From germline, CDR1 is SNHLY and CDR2 FYNNEI. CDR3 residues: CASSELRVVNTEAFF. CDR3 nucleotides: TGTGCCAGCAGTGAATTGCGGGTGGTGAACACTGAAGCTTTCTTT.

V usage is TRBV27 and J usage is TRBJ1-4; D call uncertain. The CDR3 spans 12 residues. With 1 base removed from V and 8 bases from J, the gap between germline ends came to 5 bases. CDR1 and CDR2 from the germline V gene are MNHEY and SMNVEV (reference sequence). CDR3 protein: CASSLYGEKLFF. In DNA, the CDR3 is TGTGCCAGCAGTTTATACGGGGAAAAACTGTTTTTT.

This rearrangement joins TRBV6-5 to TRBJ2-1; possibly TRBD2 for D (6 bases). Trimming stripped 10 bases from V and 3 bases from J, with 10 bases between. The germline CDR1 and CDR2 sequences are MNHEY and SVGAGI. The CDR3 spans 12 residues. The CDR3 bases are TGTGCCACCCGACTAGGCTACAATGAGCAGTTCTTC. Its protein product is CATRLGYNEQFF.

The chain links TRBV4-2 to TRBJ2-1; TRBD2 is a possible D gene (6 bases). The CDR3 is 16 amino acids. V lost 1 base to trimming and J lost 2 bases, with 12 bases between them. The germline V gene encodes CDR1 LGHNA and CDR2 YNFKEQ. The CDR3 region has the DNA TGTGCCAGCAGCCAAGTCGGAGGGGTCGCCTACAATGAGCAGTTCTTC. Its translation: CASSQVGGVAYNEQFF.

The rearrangement joins TRBV11-3 to TRBJ1-6, with D unresolved. V gave up 5 bases and J gave up 9 bases, with 11 bases separating them. Germline V gives CDR1 SGHNT, CDR2 YENEEA. CDR3 length equals 13 residues. CDR3 bases: TGTGCCAGCAGCCGTACCCCCGGTTCACCCCTCCACTTT. Protein sequence: CASSRTPGSPLHF.

The chain uses TRBV7-9 and TRBJ1-2; D unresolved. Trimming cost V 5 bases and J 5 bases, with 9 bases left between them. The CDR3 spans 12 residues. CDR1 and CDR2 from the germline V gene are SEHNR and FQNEAQ (reference sequence). The CDR3 DNA reads TGTGCCAGCAGCCTCACACCGTATGGCTACACCTTC. This sequence encodes CASSLTPYGYTF.

This rearrangement joins TRBV11-1 to TRBJ2-2; 9 bases line up with TRBD2. Germline lookup yields CDR1 SGHAT and CDR2 FQDESV (reference sequence). V was pared by 3 bases and J by 1 base, with 6 bases of the junction left unmatched. This CDR3 is 17 amino acids long. The CDR3 sequence: CASSFAGGPGNTGELFF. The DNA of the CDR3 is TGTGCCAGCAGCTTCGCGGGGGGGCCCGGGAACACCGGGGAGCTGTTTTTT.

This clone has only a few counts. The V and J genes are TRBV30 and TRBJ1-5; 9 positions agree with TRBD1. CDR1 is GTSNPN, CDR2 SVGIG, per germline (reference sequence). Losses at the gene ends were 0 bases for V and 6 bases for J; bases not matched to a gene: 9. This CDR3 region has 16 residues. CDR3 protein: CAWSVLGQGLGQPQHF. The CDR3, as DNA: TGTGCCTGGAGTGTACTGGGACAGGGACTAGGTCAGCCCCAGCATTTT.

The chain carries TRBV9 and TRBJ1-3; D gene unclear. From germline, CDR1 is SGDLS and CDR2 YYNGEE. V was shortened by 0 bases and J by 1 base, with 11 bases between the two germline ends. This CDR3 is 16 amino acids long. For the CDR3, the DNA is TGTGCCAGCAGCGTAGATACGGAGGCGTCTGGAAACACCATATATTTT. Translation: CASSVDTEASGNTIYF. The complete variable domain, with remaining parts taken from reference TRBV9 and TRBJ1-3, reads DSGVTQTPKHLITATGQRVTLRCSPRSGDLSVYWYQQSLDQGLQFLIQYYNGEERAKGNILERFSAQQFPDLHSELNLSSLELGDSALYFCASSVDTEASGNTIYFGEGSWLTVV.

The rearrangement links TRBV7-9 to TRBJ2-7, with a tentative D call TRBD2 (6 bases). The CDR3 contains 17 residues. Germline V gene data show CDR1 as SEHNR and CDR2 as FQNEAQ (reference sequence). V was shortened by 4 bases and J by 1 base, with 20 bases between the two germline ends. The CDR3 loop is CASSSGDGTAASYEQYF. In DNA form, the CDR3 reads TGTGCCAGCAGCTCGGGCGATGGGACTGCGGCTTCCTACGAGCAGTACTTC.

The chain joins TRBV7-6 to TRBJ1-2; TRBD1 matches at 8 bases. This CDR3 has 15 amino acids. CDR1 and CDR2 (germline): SGHVS, FNYEAQ. V trimming: 5 bases; J trimming: 3 bases; junction bases outside the gene matches: 8. CDR3 nucleotides: TGTGCCAGCAGCGCGACAGGGGACTACTACTATGGCTACACCTTC. Amino acid sequence: CASSATGDYYYGYTF. Full variable domain (missing parts from reference TRBV7-6 and TRBJ1-2): GAGVSQSPRYKVTKRGQDVALRCDPISGHVSLYWYRQALGQGPEFLTYFNYEAQQDKSGLPNDRFSAERPEGSISTLTIQRTEQRDSAMYRCASSATGDYYYGYTFGSGTRLTVV.